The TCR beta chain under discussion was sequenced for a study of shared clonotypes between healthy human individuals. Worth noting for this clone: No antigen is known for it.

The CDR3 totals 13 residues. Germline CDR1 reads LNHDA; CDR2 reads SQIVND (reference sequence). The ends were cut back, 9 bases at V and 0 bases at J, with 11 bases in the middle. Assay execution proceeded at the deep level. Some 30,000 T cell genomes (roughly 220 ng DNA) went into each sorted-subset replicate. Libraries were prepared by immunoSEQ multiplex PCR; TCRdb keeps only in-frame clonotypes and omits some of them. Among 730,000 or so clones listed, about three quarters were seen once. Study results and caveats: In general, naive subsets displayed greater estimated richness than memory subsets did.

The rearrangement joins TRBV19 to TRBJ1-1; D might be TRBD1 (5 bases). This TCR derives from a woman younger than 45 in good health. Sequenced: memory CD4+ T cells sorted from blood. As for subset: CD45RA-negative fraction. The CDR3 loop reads CASNRIMNTEAFF. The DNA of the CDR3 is TGTGCCAGCAACAGGATAATGAACACTGAAGCTTTCTTT.